This TCR beta chain was documented in a study of response to subunit inactivated influenza vaccine. Study results and caveats: It was suggested by the authors that few new T cells are recruited by each seasonal influenza vaccination.

TCRdb fed the RT-PCR reads into MiXCR, producing one record per CDR3 protein. The table lists 650,000 or so distinct CDR3 sequences, about 15% of them singletons. Trimming cost V 4 bases and J 15 bases; bases outside gene matches: 5. Per the germline V gene, CDR1 is MDHEN and CDR2 is SYDVKM. The CDR3 consists of 11 residues. This clonotype has a handful of counts. Its antigen is not known. The sequence was obtained from a man in his fifties or sixties who received an inactivated influenza vaccine. The rearrangement uses TRBV28 and TRBJ2-1, with 8 bases identical to TRBD2. Material: PBMCs from blood, obtained less than 15 days before vaccination. This chain's CDR3 is CASSSSGSPFF. The CDR3 nucleotides are TGTGCCAGCAGTTCGAGCGGGAGTCCGTTCTTC.